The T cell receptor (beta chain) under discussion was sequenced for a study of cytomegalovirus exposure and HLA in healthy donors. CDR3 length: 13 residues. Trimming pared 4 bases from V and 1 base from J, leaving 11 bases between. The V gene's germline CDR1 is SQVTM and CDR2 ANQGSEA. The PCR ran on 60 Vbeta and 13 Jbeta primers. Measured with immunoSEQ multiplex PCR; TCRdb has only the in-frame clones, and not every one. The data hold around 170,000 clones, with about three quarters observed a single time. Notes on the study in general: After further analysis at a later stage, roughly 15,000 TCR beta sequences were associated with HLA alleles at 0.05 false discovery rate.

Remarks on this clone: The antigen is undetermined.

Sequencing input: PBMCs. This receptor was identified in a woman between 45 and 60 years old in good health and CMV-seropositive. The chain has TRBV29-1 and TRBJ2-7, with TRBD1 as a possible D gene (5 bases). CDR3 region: CSVGRTGSYEQYF. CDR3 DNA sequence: TGCAGCGTTGGCCGTACAGGTTCCTACGAGCAGTACTTC.